This T cell receptor (beta chain) derives from a study of CD8+CD57+ T cells in acquired aplastic anemia. The CDR3 is 17 residues long. CDR1 is ENHRY and CDR2 is SYGVKD in the germline V gene. The germline V and J ends were trimmed by 2 bases and 0 bases, with 11 bases remaining between them. CD8+CD57+ cell expansion had been shown by flow cytometry in patients chosen for sequencing. It was genomic DNA that served as the template for profiling TCR beta VDJ and CDR3. TCRdb passed the reads through MiXCR, listing each CDR3 protein once. Of about 180,000 distinct CDR3 sequences listed, 50% to 65% are singletons. This clonotype came up a few times.

The gene calls are TRBV10-3 and TRBJ1-6, with a weak D call TRBD1 (5 bases). The material sequenced was sorted CD4+, CD8+, or CD8+CD57+ T cells (not recorded which) from PBMCs. This TCR derives from a human donor with aplastic anemia. CDR3 DNA sequence: TGTGCCATCAGTGAGAAGGGACCGAGCTCCTATAATTCACCCCTCCACTTT. This translates into CAISEKGPSSYNSPLHF.